The clone carrying this T cell receptor (beta chain) showed up many times. Its antigen is not identified. This entry is derived from a study of regulatory T cells in long-lasting Graves disease. CDR3 regions were amplified by Arm-PCR using iRepertoire HTBI primers to build TCR beta libraries. MiXCR, run by TCRdb on the multiplex PCR reads, gives a single entry per CDR3 protein. The sample has some 400,000 distinct CDR3 sequences, about 16% seen once. Study findings and constraints: TCR diversity in persistent Graves' patients was below that of newly diagnosed ones.

Time point of the sample: newly diagnosed GD, antithyroid drugs for less than 3 months. PBMC RNA served as the TCR library source. Trimming removed 1 base from V and 6 bases from J, with 8 bases in between. Germline-derived CDR1 and CDR2 are SGHVS and FNYEAQ. The CDR3 loop spans 13 amino acids. These records were also assigned to another study, of T cells in Graves' hyperthyroidism and ophthalmopathy. That work adds: Separation of ophthalmopathy from stable hyperthyroidism was achieved by a 13 V-J model.

The chain couples TRBV7-6 to TRBJ2-3; D is possibly TRBD2 (5 bases). The TCR sequence derives from a woman in her 30s with Graves disease. The specimen comprised peripheral blood mononuclear cells (PBMCs), sampled at new diagnosis, from a patient treated with antithyroid drugs. The CDR3 here is CASSLGLADTQYF. The CDR3 DNA reads as TGTGCCAGCAGCTTAGGGTTAGCGGATACGCAGTATTTT.